The 5 T cell receptor beta chains below were found in one sample sequenced in a study of response to subunit inactivated influenza vaccine. TCRdb recomputed calls from the RT-PCR reads with MiXCR, one row per CDR3 protein. This sample carries a few hundred thousand distinct CDR3 sequences, 20% to 25% of them seen once, and the ten largest clones take about 9.4%. The source was PBMCs from blood, collected 21 months after vaccination. The origin of the receptors is a man between 50 and 70 years old who received an inactivated influenza vaccine.

This clonotype came up a few times. The chain has TRBV12-3 or TRBV12-4 and TRBJ1-6; D gene uncertain. The V end was cut by 1 base, the J end by 4 bases, with 5 bases between. The CDR3 totals 14 residues. CDR3 residues: CASSLGGYNSPLHF. Here the CDR3 DNA reads TGTGCCAGCAGTTTAGGGGGATATAATTCACCCCTCCACTTT.

V and J are TRBV4-3 and TRBJ1-6; no clear D gene. Trimming left V 0 bases short and J 0 bases short, with 9 bases between. Germline CDR1 LGHNA, CDR2 YSLEER. The CDR3 length is 17 residues. The CDR3 coding sequence is TGCGCCAGCAGCCAAGATTCGTTGAGCTCCTATAATTCACCCCTCCACTTT. It is translated as CASSQDSLSSYNSPLHF.

There are a few counts of this clonotype. The chain uses TRBV12-3 or TRBV12-4 and TRBJ2-1, with D unclear. This CDR3 spans 16 amino acids. The V end lost 3 bases, the J end lost 1 base, and 13 bases lay between the germline ends. CDR3 loop: CASSFESVGSYNEQFF. CDR3 in DNA: TGTGCCAGCAGTTTCGAATCGGTTGGTTCCTACAATGAGCAGTTCTTC.

V and J are TRBV11-1 and TRBJ2-3; the D call may be TRBD1 or TRBD2 (5 bases each). The germline V gene encodes CDR1 SGHAT and CDR2 FQDESV (reference sequence). Trimming stripped 6 bases from V and 6 bases from J, with 19 bases between. There are 15 residues in the CDR3. The CDR3 bases are TGTGCCAGCAGTCGGGACCTGGGTAGCAATGATACGCAGTATTTT. As protein: CASSRDLGSNDTQYF.

In this sample, this clonotype turned up a few times. This chain joins TRBV29-1 and TRBJ2-4; the D gene could be TRBD1 or TRBD2 (5 bases each). Per the germline V gene, CDR1 is SQVTM and CDR2 is ANQGSEA. With 7 bases removed from V and 3 bases from J, the gap between germline ends came to 10 bases. The CDR3 is 12 amino acids. The CDR3 bases are TGCAGCGCGAGGGGCTTCAAAAACATTCAGTACTTC. This sequence encodes CSARGFKNIQYF.